The rows below give T cell receptor beta chains drawn from one sample of a study of T cells in narcolepsy. Measured with immunoSEQ multiplex PCR; TCRdb has only the in-frame clones, and not every one. The sample holds tens of thousands of clones, 85% seen once. The sequencing sample was made of memory (CD45RA-) CD4+ T cells from blood. The receptors here all came from a human donor in good health. Each CDR3 is given with its conserved first and last residue. The D gene is left open where the match is weak. Where a row states a size, it is once, few, many or the class of an expanded clone; other rows omit it.

j_gene,abundance,v_gene,d_gene,CDR3aa,CDR3nt
TRBJ2-2,NA,TRBV6-4,TRBD2,CASSSPGSSGANTGELFF,TGTGCCAGCAGCTCCCCGGGGTCTAGCGGAGCGAACACCGGGGAGCTGTTTTTT
TRBJ2-1,NA,TRBV6-1,NA,CATTIGSPLYNEQFF,TGTGCCACCACAATTGGCAGCCCCCTTTACAATGAGCAGTTCTTC
TRBJ2-4,NA,TRBV10-3,NA,CAISGGMRENIQYF,TGTGCCATCAGTGGGGGTATGCGGGAAAACATTCAGTACTTC
TRBJ1-1,once,TRBV10-3,NA,CAIAKAYRDTEAFF,TGTGCCATCGCGAAGGCCTACAGGGACACTGAAGCTTTCTTT
TRBJ2-2,NA,TRBV5-1,NA,CASTEGSHTGELFF,TGCGCCAGCACCGAGGGGAGCCACACCGGGGAGCTGTTTTTT
TRBJ2-7,NA,TRBV2,NA,CASSSREFSHEQYF,TGTGCCAGCAGCTCACGGGAGTTCAGCCACGAGCAGTACTTC
TRBJ2-3,NA,TRBV5-1,NA,CASYLEGRDTQYF,TGCGCCAGCTACCTGGAGGGGAGGGATACGCAGTATTTT
TRBJ2-7,NA,TRBV21-1,NA,CASSKDGLLRYEQYF,TGTGCCAGCAGCAAGGACGGGTTGTTAAGATACGAGCAGTACTTC
TRBJ1-2,NA,TRBV28,NA,CASRKKGIRGYGYTF,TGTGCCAGCAGGAAAAAGGGTATTCGAGGCTATGGCTACACCTTC
TRBJ2-7,NA,TRBV5-1,TRBD2,CASSYLSGSSSYEQYF,TGCGCCAGCAGCTACCTTAGCGGGAGTAGCTCCTACGAGCAGTACTTC
TRBJ2-2,NA,TRBV7-2,NA,CASSSGPANTGELFF,TGTGCCAGCAGCTCGGGGCCCGCGAACACCGGGGAGCTGTTTTTT
TRBJ1-5,NA,TRBV30,NA,CAWSPQNQPQHF,TGTGCCTGGAGTCCCCAAAATCAGCCCCAGCATTTT
TRBJ2-1,NA,TRBV11-2,NA,CASSSSDRGGNEQFF,TGTGCCAGCAGCTCCTCAGACAGGGGAGGGAATGAGCAGTTCTTC
TRBJ2-2,NA,TRBV28,NA,CASIGGSNTGELFF,TGTGCCAGCATCGGGGGTTCGAACACCGGGGAGCTGTTTTTT
TRBJ1-3,NA,TRBV4-2,NA,CASSQDAASSSGNTIYF,TGTGCCAGCAGCCAAGATGCCGCCAGTAGCTCTGGAAACACCATATATTTT
TRBJ2-7,NA,TRBV6-5,TRBD1,CASSYETGGYDEQYF,TGTGCCAGCAGTTACGAGACAGGGGGATACGACGAGCAGTACTTC
TRBJ1-1,NA,TRBV7-9,NA,CASSLRQDTEAFF,TGTGCCAGCAGCTTGCGGCAGGACACTGAAGCTTTCTTT
TRBJ2-1,NA,TRBV4-3,NA,CASSQGTTEQFF,TGCGCCAGCAGCCAAGGGACTACCGAGCAGTTCTTC
TRBJ2-1,NA,TRBV7-2,NA,CASSLGVGEQFF,TGTGCCAGCAGCTTAGGCGTAGGTGAGCAGTTCTTC
TRBJ2-7,NA,TRBV9,TRBD2,CASSAGEGLAGASQYF,TGTGCCAGCAGCGCGGGGGAGGGACTAGCGGGAGCGTCGCAGTACTTC
TRBJ2-5,NA,TRBV19,NA,CASSTRVGETQYF,TGTGCCAGTAGTACCAGGGTTGGCGAGACCCAGTACTTC
TRBJ2-1,NA,TRBV12-5,NA,CASGPYGDNEQFF,TGTGCTAGTGGTCCCTACGGGGACAATGAGCAGTTCTTC
TRBJ2-1,NA,TRBV7-2,TRBD2,CASSSGTSGRAGIEQFF,TGTGCCAGCAGCTCGGGGACTAGCGGGAGGGCCGGTATTGAGCAGTTCTTC
TRBJ2-5,NA,TRBV28,NA,CASSEVRGQETQYF,TGTGCCAGCAGTGAAGTGAGGGGGCAAGAGACCCAGTACTTC
TRBJ2-7,NA,TRBV10-3,TRBD2,CAISESGSGNYEQYF,TGTGCCATCAGTGAGTCAGGTAGCGGGAACTACGAGCAGTACTTC
TRBJ2-3,NA,TRBV11-2,NA,CASSLAGTASTDTQYF,TGTGCCAGCAGCTTAGCTGGGACCGCTAGCACAGATACGCAGTATTTT
TRBJ2-5,NA,TRBV2,TRBD2,CASSRQVAGAQETQYF,TGTGCCAGCAGCCGACAGGTAGCGGGAGCCCAAGAGACCCAGTACTTC
TRBJ2-5,NA,TRBV10-1,NA,CASSPSAHQETQYF,TGCGCCAGCAGTCCCTCAGCACACCAAGAGACCCAGTACTTC
TRBJ1-5,once,TRBV2,NA,CASSQGRSNQPQHF,TGTGCCAGCAGCCAAGGGAGGAGCAATCAGCCCCAGCATTTT
TRBJ2-5,NA,TRBV7-2,TRBD2,CASSLGLAVETQYF,TGTGCCAGCAGCTTAGGACTAGCGGTCGAGACCCAGTACTTC
TRBJ2-1,NA,TRBV27,NA,CASSILGKDNEQFF,TGTGCCAGCAGCATTCTAGGGAAAGACAATGAGCAGTTCTTC
TRBJ2-3,NA,TRBV5-1,TRBD2,CASSSGSSSTDTQYF,TGCGCCAGCAGCAGCGGGAGCTCATCCACAGATACGCAGTATTTT
TRBJ2-7,NA,TRBV28,NA,CASSSTYEQYF,TGTGCCAGCAGTTCAACCTACGAGCAGTACTTC
TRBJ1-2,NA,TRBV13,NA,CASSRTDNGYTF,TGTGCCAGCAGTCGGACAGACAATGGCTACACCTTC
TRBJ2-1,NA,TRBV4-3,TRBD2,CASSQENGLAGVEQFF,TGCGCCAGCAGCCAAGAGAACGGACTAGCGGGCGTTGAGCAGTTCTTC
TRBJ2-7,once,TRBV28,NA,CASRPYRGGSEQYF,TGTGCCAGCAGGCCTTACAGGGGCGGGAGCGAGCAGTACTTC
TRBJ1-2,NA,TRBV6-5,NA,CASSLTSGSNYGYTF,TGTGCCAGCAGTCTCACCTCGGGGTCTAACTATGGCTACACCTTC
TRBJ2-2,NA,TRBV5-1,NA,CASSGQGETGELFF,TGCGCCAGCAGCGGGCAGGGTGAGACCGGGGAGCTGTTTTTT
TRBJ2-2,NA,TRBV28,NA,CASSGAVGELFF,TGTGCCAGCAGCGGGGCGGTCGGGGAGCTGTTTTTT
TRBJ2-7,NA,TRBV5-1,TRBD1,CASSLGLRDRDYHEQYF,TGCGCCAGCAGCTTGGGCCTACGGGACAGGGATTACCACGAGCAGTACTTC
TRBJ1-1,NA,TRBV28,TRBD1,CASSLPRGQGITEAFF,TGTGCCAGCAGTTTACCTAGGGGGCAGGGAATCACTGAAGCTTTCTTT
TRBJ1-5,NA,TRBV2,TRBD1,CASRPTGQDQPQHF,TGTGCCAGCAGACCAACCGGACAGGATCAGCCCCAGCATTTT
TRBJ2-5,once,TRBV30,NA,CAWSATVLETQYF,TGTGCCTGGAGTGCGACTGTCTTAGAGACCCAGTACTTC
TRBJ2-1,NA,TRBV29-1,TRBD1,CSVGTGGYNEQFF,TGCAGCGTTGGGACAGGGGGCTACAATGAGCAGTTCTTC
TRBJ1-4,NA,TRBV6-5,TRBD1,CASRAGGRNEKLFF,TGTGCCAGCAGGGCAGGGGGACGTAATGAAAAACTGTTTTTT
TRBJ2-2,NA,TRBV5-1,TRBD2,CASSLETSPAGELFF,TGCGCCAGCAGCTTGGAGACTAGCCCGGCTGGGGAGCTGTTTTTT
TRBJ2-3,NA,TRBV28,TRBD2,CASRPPGLAGSSTDTQYF,TGTGCCAGCAGGCCTCCGGGACTAGCGGGATCTAGCACAGATACGCAGTATTTT
TRBJ1-2,NA,TRBV2,NA,CASTPIGNYGYTF,TGTGCCAGCACCCCCATAGGGAACTATGGCTACACCTTC
TRBJ2-1,NA,TRBV9,TRBD1,CASSNAGGRSYNEQFF,TGTGCCAGCAGCAATGCAGGGGGCCGCTCCTACAATGAGCAGTTCTTC
TRBJ1-1,NA,TRBV19,TRBD1,CASSEQGRTEAFF,TGTGCCAGTAGTGAACAGGGGCGAACTGAAGCTTTCTTT
TRBJ2-2,NA,TRBV10-3,NA,CAIRNANTGELFF,TGTGCCATCAGAAACGCGAACACCGGGGAGCTGTTTTTT
TRBJ2-1,NA,TRBV11-3,TRBD2,CASSPRTSGSYNEQFF,TGTGCCAGCAGCCCTAGGACTAGCGGGTCTTACAATGAGCAGTTCTTC
TRBJ2-1,NA,TRBV5-1,NA,CASSLEPGTYNERFF,TGCGCCAGCAGCTTGGAGCCAGGGACCTACAATGAGCGGTTCTTC
TRBJ2-2,NA,TRBV19,NA,CASSIDPRGVGELFF,TGTGCCAGTAGTATAGATCCCCGGGGAGTAGGGGAGCTGTTTTTT
TRBJ1-3,NA,TRBV6-1,TRBD1,CASSERDRITGF,TGTGCCAGCAGTGAACGGGACAGGATAACCGGCTTT
TRBJ2-7,NA,TRBV11-3,TRBD1,CASRVLTGGFSEQYF,TGTGCCAGCAGGGTTCTGACAGGGGGATTTTCCGAGCAGTACTTC
TRBJ2-7,NA,TRBV28,NA,CASSPATRGEQYF,TGTGCCAGCAGCCCCGCCACTAGGGGAGAGCAGTACTTC